These 7 T cell receptor beta chains originate from one sample sequenced in a study of control samples from healthy donors and cancer patients. Assay used: immunoSEQ multiplex PCR; TCRdb lists only in-frame clones, some missing. Altogether over 85,000 clones are present, 80% to 95% being singletons, with the ten largest covering about 1.5%. Sequencing was performed on blood. The receptors come from a woman aged 25 to 45 in good health.

This chain joins TRBV6-4 and TRBJ2-1, with 10 bases lining up with TRBD2. After removal of 6 bases from V and 8 bases from J, the junction contained 19 bases not matched to a gene. The CDR3 totals 18 residues. Germline V gene sequence: CDR1 MRHNA, CDR2 SNTAGT. The CDR3 here is CASRTLTPYSGRLDEQFF. The CDR3 region has the DNA TGTGCCAGCAGGACCCTTACTCCCTATAGCGGGAGGTTAGATGAGCAGTTCTTC.

The chain recombines TRBV6-5 with TRBJ1-2; 7 nucleotides match TRBD1. Per the germline V gene, CDR1 is MNHEY and CDR2 is SVGAGI. The CDR3 runs to 12 residues. The V and J ends lost 7 bases and 2 bases, in that order; junction bases with no gene match: 1. Written as DNA, the CDR3 is TGTGCCAGCATGGGACAGAACTATGGCTACACCTTC. It translates to CASMGQNYGYTF.

The V and J genes are TRBV5-8 and TRBJ1-2, with D unresolved. Between the trimmed V and J ends, which lost 4 bases and 7 bases, there was a span of 8 bases. CDR1 is SGHTS and CDR2 is YDEGEE in the germline V gene. The CDR3 length is 11 residues. CDR3 loop: CASSVGGGYTF. CDR3 DNA sequence: TGTGCCAGCAGCGTGGGTGGTGGCTACACCTTC.

J is TRBJ1-4 and V is TRBV7-8; TRBD1 aligns across 7 bases. This CDR3 comprises 14 residues. Looked up from germline, CDR1 is SGHVS and CDR2 is FQNEAQ. V dropped 5 bases and J dropped 8; count of bases not matched to a gene: 8. For the CDR3, the DNA is TGTGCCAGCAGCCAAGACAGGGTCGGCGAAAAACTGTTTTTT. Residues: CASSQDRVGEKLFF.

In this sample, this clone turned up once. The chain combines TRBV14 with TRBJ2-1, with D perhaps TRBD2 (5 bases). CDR3 length: 16 amino acids. Germline loops: CDR1 SGHDN, CDR2 FVKESK. The germline V and J ends were trimmed by 0 bases and 3 bases, with 12 bases remaining between them. In DNA form, the CDR3 reads TGTGCCAGCAGCCAAGAGAGGCTAGCCTACTACAATGAGCAGTTCTTC. It yields the protein CASSQERLAYYNEQFF.

The chain has TRBV7-9 and TRBJ1-6; no definite D call. The CDR3 is made up of 15 amino acids. The V end lost 1 base, the J end lost 4 bases, and 8 bases lay between the germline ends. Germline V CDR1 and CDR2: SEHNR, FQNEAQ (reference sequence). CDR3 DNA: TGTGCCAGCAGCTTAGACGGCAATTATAATTCACCCCTCCACTTT. It yields the protein CASSLDGNYNSPLHF.

The chain couples TRBV7-2 to TRBJ1-1, with 9 bases lining up with TRBD1. The junction had 6 bases not matched to a gene; V was cut back by 3 bases and J by 7 bases. This CDR3 has 14 residues. Germline V gene sequence: CDR1 SGHTA, CDR2 FQGNSA. The CDR3 DNA is TGTGCCAGCAGCTTCTGGACAGGGGCTAGTGAAGCTTTCTTT. The encoded protein is CASSFWTGASEAFF.